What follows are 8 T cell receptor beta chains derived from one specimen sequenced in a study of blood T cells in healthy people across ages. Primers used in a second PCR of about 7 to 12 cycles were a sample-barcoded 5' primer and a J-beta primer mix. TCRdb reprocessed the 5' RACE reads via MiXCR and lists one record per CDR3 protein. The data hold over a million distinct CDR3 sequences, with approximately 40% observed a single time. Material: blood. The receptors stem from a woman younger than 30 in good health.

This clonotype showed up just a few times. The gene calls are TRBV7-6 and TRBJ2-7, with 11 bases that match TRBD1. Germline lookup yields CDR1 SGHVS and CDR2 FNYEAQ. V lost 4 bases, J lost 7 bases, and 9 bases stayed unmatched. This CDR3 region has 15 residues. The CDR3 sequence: CASSSPGTGGGEQYF. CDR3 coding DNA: TGTGCCAGCAGCTCCCCCGGGACAGGGGGAGGTGAGCAGTACTTC.

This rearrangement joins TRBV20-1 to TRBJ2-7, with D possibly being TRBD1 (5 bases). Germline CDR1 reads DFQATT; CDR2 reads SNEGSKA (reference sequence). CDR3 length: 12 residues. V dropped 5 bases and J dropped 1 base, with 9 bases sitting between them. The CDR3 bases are TGCAGTGCTGGGGCAGCTTCCTACGAGCAGTACTTC. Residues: CSAGAASYEQYF.

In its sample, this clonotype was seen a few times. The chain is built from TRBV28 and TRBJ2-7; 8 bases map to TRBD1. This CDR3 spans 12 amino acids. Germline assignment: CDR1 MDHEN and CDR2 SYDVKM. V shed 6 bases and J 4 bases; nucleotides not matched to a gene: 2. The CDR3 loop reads CASRRTGYEQYF. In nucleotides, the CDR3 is TGTGCCAGCAGAAGGACAGGGTACGAGCAGTACTTC.

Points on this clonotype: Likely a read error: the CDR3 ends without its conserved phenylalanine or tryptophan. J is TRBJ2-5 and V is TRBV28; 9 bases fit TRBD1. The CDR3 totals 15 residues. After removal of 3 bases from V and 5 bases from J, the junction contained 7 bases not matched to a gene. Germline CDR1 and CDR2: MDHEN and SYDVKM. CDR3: CASSLGGQGLETQYL. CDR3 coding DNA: TGTGCCAGCAGTTTGGGGGGACAGGGTTTGGAGACCCAGTACTTA.

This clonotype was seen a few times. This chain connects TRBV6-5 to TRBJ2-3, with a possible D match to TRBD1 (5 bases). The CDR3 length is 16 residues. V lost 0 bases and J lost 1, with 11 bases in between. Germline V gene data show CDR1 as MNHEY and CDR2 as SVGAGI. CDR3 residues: CASSYSGPHRTDTQYF. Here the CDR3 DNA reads TGTGCCAGCAGTTACTCGGGGCCACACCGCACAGATACGCAGTATTTT.

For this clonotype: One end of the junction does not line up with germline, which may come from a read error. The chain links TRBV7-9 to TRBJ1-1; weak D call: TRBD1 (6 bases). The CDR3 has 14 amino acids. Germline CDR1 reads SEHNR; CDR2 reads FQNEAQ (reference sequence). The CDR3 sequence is CASSPTGVNTGAFF. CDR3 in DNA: TGTGCCAGCAGCCCGACAGGTGTGAACACTGGAGCTTTCTTT.

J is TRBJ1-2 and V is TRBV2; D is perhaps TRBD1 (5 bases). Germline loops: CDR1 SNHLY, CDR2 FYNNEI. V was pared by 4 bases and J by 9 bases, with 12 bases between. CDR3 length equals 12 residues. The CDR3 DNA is TGTGCCAGCAGTGGAGTGGGGGGGAGCTACACCTTC. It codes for CASSGVGGSYTF.

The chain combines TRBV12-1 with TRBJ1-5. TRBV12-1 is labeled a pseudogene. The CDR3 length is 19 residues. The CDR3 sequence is CANSFLCHRESPGNQPQHF. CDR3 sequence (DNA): TGTGCCAACAGCTTTCTTTGTCATAGGGAAAGTCCCGGCAATCAGCCCCAGCATTTT.